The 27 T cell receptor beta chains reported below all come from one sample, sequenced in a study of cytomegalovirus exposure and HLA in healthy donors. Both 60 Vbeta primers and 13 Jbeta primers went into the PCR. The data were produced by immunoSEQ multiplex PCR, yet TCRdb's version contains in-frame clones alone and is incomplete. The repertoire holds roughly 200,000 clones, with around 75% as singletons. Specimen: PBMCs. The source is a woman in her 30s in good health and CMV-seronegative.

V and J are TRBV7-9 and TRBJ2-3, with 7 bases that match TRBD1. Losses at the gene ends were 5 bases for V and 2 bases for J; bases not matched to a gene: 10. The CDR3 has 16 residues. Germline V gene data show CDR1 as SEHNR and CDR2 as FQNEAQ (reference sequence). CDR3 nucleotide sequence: TGTGCCAGCAGCCCCACCGACAGGGTTGCCACAGATACGCAGTATTTT. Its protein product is CASSPTDRVATDTQYF.

The CDR3 region is CASSSGTSGLHEQFF. For the CDR3, the DNA is TGTGCCAGCAGCTCCGGGACTAGCGGGCTTCACGAGCAGTTCTTC. This rearrangement joins TRBV7-2 to TRBJ2-1; 12 bases map to TRBD2. CDR1 SGHTA and CDR2 FQGNSA come from the germline V gene. V shed 4 bases, J shed 10 bases, and the junction held 8 bases outside the gene matches. The CDR3 is made up of 15 amino acids.

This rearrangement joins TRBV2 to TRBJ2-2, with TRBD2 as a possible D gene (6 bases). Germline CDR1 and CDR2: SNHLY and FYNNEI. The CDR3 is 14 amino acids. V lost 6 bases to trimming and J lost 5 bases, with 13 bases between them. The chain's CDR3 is CASSRGTLTGELFF. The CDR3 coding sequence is TGTGCCAGCAGCCGGGGGACCTTGACCGGGGAGCTGTTTTTT.

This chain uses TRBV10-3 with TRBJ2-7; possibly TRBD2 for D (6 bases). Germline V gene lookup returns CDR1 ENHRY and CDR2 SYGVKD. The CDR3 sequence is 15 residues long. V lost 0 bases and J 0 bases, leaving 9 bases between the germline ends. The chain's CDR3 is CAISESGGLSYEQYF. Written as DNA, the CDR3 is TGTGCCATCAGTGAGTCGGGGGGTCTCTCCTACGAGCAGTACTTC.

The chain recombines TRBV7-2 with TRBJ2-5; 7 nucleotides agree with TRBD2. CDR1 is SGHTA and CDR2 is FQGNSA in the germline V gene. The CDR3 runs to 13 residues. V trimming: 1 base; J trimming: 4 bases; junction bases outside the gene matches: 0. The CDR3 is CASSLGLAETQYF. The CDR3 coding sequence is TGTGCCAGCAGCTTAGGACTAGCAGAGACCCAGTACTTC.

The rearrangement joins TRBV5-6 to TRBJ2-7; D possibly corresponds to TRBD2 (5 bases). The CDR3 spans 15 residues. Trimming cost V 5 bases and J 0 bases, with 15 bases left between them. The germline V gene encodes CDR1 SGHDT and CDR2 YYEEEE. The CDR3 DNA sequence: TGTGCCAGCAGTCGACTGGACTCCGACTCCTACGAGCAGTACTTC. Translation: CASSRLDSDSYEQYF.

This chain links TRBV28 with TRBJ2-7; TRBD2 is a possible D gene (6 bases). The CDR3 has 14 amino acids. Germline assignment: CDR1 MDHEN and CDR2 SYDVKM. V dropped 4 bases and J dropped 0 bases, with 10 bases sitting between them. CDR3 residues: CASSYGGASYEQYF. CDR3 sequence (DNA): TGTGCCAGCAGTTACGGAGGGGCCTCCTACGAGCAGTACTTC.

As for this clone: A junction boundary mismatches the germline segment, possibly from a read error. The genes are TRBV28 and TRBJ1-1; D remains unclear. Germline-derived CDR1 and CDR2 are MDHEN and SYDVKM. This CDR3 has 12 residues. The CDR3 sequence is CVAGNWDTEAFF. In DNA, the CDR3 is TGCGTGGCCGGGAACTGGGACACTGAAGCTTTCTTT.

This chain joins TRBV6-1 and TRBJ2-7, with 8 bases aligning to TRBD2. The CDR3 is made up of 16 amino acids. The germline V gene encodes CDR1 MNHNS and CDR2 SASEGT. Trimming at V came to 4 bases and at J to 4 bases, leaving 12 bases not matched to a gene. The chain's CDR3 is CASSGGAGVKGYEQYF. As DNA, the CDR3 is TGTGCCAGCAGTGGGGGAGCGGGAGTGAAAGGTTACGAGCAGTACTTC.

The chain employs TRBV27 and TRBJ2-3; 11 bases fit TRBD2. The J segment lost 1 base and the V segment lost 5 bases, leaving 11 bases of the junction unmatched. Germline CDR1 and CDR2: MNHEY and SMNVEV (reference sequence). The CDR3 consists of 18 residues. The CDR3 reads CASSPSLGSGGGTDTQYF. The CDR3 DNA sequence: TGTGCCAGCAGTCCCTCCCTTGGTAGCGGGGGGGGCACAGATACGCAGTATTTT.

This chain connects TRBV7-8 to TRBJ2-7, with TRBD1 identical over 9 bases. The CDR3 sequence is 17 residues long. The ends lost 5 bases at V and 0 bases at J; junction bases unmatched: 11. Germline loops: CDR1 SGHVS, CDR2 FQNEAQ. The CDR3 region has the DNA TGTGCCAGCAGCCCAGACAGGGGGACACACTACTCCTACGAGCAGTACTTC. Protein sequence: CASSPDRGTHYSYEQYF.

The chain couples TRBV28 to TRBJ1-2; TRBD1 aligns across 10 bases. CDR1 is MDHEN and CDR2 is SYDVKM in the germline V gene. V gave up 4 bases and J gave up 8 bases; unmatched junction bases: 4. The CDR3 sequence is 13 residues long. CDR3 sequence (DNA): TGTGCCAGCAGTTGGGGACAGGGGAGCGGCTACACCTTC. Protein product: CASSWGQGSGYTF.

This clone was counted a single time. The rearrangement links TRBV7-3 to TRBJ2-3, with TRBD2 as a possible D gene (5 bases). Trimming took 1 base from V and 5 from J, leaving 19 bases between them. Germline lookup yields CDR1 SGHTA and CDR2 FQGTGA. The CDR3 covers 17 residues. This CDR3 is CASSLNPSLIGGDTQYF. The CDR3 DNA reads TGTGCCAGCAGCTTAAATCCTAGCCTCATTGGTGGAGATACGCAGTATTTT. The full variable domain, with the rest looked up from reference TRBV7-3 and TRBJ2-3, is GAGVSQTPSNKVTEKGKYVELRCDPISGHTALYWYRQSLGQGPEFLIYFQGTGAADDSGLPNDRFFAVRPEGSVSTLKIQRTERGDSAVYLCASSLNPSLIGGDTQYFGPGTRLTVL.

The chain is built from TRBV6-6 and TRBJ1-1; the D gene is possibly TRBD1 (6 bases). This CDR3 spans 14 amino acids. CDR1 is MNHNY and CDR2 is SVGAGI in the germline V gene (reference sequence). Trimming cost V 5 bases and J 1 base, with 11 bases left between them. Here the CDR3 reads CASSHPGQNTEAFF. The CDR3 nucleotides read TGTGCCAGCAGTCATCCGGGACAGAACACTGAAGCTTTCTTT.

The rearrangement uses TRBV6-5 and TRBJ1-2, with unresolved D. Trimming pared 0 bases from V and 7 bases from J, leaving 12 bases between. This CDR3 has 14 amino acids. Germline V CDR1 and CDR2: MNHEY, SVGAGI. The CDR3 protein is CASSYSGGVSGYTF. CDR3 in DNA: TGTGCCAGCAGTTACTCGGGAGGAGTGAGTGGCTACACCTTC.

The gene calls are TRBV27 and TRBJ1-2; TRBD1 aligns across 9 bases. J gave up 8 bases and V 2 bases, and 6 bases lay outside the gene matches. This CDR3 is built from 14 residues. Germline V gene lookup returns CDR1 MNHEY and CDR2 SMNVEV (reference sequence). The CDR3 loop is CASSLAGTGIGYTF. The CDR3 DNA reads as TGTGCCAGCAGTTTAGCCGGGACAGGGATCGGCTACACCTTC.

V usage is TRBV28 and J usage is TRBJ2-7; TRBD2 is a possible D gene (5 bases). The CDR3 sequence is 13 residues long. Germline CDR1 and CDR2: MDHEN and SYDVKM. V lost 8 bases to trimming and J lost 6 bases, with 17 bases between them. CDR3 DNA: TGTGCCAGCTGCTGGTCCGTAGAGGGCGAGCAGTACTTC. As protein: CASCWSVEGEQYF.

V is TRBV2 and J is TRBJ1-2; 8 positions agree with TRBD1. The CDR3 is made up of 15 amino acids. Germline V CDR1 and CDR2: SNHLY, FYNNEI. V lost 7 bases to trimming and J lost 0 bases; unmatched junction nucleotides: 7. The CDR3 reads CASTLQGAANYGYTF. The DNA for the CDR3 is TGTGCCAGCACCTTGCAGGGGGCGGCTAACTATGGCTACACCTTC.

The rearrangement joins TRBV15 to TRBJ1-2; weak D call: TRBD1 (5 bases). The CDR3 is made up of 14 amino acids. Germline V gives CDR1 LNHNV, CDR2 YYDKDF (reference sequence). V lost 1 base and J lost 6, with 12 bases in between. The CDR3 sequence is CATSRAVGGDGYTF. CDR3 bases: TGTGCCACCAGCAGAGCTGTGGGGGGGGATGGCTACACCTTC. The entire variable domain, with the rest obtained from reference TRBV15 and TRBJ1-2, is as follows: DAMVIQNPRYQVTQFGKPVTLSCSQTLNHNVMYWYQQKSSQAPKLLFHYYDKDFNNEADTPDNFQSRRPNTSFCFLDIRSPGLGDTAMYLCATSRAVGGDGYTFGSGTRLTVV.

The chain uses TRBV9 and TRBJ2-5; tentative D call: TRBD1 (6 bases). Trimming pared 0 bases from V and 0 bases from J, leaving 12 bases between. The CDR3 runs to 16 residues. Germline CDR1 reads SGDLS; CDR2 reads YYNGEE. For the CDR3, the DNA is TGTGCCAGCAGCGTAGGAGGTCACAGGGACCAAGAGACCCAGTACTTC. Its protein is CASSVGGHRDQETQYF. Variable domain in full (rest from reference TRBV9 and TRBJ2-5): DSGVTQTPKHLITATGQRVTLRCSPRSGDLSVYWYQQSLDQGLQFLIQYYNGEERAKGNILERFSAQQFPDLHSELNLSSLELGDSALYFCASSVGGHRDQETQYFGPGTRLLVL.

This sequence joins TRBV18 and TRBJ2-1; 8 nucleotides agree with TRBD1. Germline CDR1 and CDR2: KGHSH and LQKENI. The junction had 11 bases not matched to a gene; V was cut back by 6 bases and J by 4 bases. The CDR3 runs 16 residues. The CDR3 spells CASSRTPGQAYNEQFF. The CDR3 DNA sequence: TGTGCCAGCTCTCGAACGCCGGGACAGGCTTACAATGAGCAGTTCTTC.

The CDR3 region is CASSYTGALDIQYF. The CDR3 DNA reads as TGTGCCAGTAGTTACACAGGGGCGTTGGACATTCAGTACTTC. The chain joins TRBV19 to TRBJ2-4; 7 bases are a match to TRBD1. Germline loops: CDR1 LNHDA, CDR2 SQIVND (reference sequence). The length of the CDR3 is 14 residues. Trimming cost V 5 bases and J 8 bases; bases outside gene matches: 9.

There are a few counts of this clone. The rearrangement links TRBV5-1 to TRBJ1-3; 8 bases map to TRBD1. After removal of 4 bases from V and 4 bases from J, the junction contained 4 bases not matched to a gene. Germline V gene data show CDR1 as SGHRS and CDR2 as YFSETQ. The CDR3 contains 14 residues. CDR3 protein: CASSTRTGGNTIYF. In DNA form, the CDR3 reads TGCGCCAGCAGCACCCGGACAGGGGGAAACACCATATATTTT.

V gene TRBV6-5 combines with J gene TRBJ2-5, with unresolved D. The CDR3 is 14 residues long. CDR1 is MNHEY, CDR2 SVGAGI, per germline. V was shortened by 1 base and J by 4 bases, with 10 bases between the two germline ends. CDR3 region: CASSYFGSGETQYF. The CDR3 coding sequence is TGTGCCAGCAGTTACTTCGGGTCTGGAGAGACCCAGTACTTC.

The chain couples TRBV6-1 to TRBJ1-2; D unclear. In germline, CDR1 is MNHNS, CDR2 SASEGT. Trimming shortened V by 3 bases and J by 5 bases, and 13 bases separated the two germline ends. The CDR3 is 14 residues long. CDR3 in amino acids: CASSDHLGGYGYTF. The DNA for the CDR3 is TGTGCCAGCAGTGACCACCTCGGAGGGTATGGCTACACCTTC.

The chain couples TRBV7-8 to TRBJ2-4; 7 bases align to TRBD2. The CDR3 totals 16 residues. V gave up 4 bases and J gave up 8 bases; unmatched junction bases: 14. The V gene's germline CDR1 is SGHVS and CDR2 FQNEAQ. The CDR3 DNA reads TGTGCCAGCAGCTCCAAGCGGGACTTTGCTAGGGACATTCAGTACTTC. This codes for CASSSKRDFARDIQYF. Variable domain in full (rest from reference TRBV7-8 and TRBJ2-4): GAGVSQSPRYKVAKRGQDVALRCDPISGHVSLFWYQQALGQGPEFLTYFQNEAQLDKSGLPSDRFFAERPEGSVSTLKIQRTQQEDSAVYLCASSSKRDFARDIQYFGAGTRLSVL.

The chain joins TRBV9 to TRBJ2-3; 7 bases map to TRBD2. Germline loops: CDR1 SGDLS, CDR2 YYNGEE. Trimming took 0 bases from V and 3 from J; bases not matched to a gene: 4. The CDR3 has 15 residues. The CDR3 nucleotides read TGTGCCAGCAGCGTAGAACCGGGGGGTACAGATACGCAGTATTTT. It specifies CASSVEPGGTDTQYF.